What follows describes a single T cell receptor (beta chain). As yet, its antigen is unknown. The primer mix had 60 Vbeta and 13 Jbeta primers. Measured with immunoSEQ multiplex PCR; TCRdb has only the in-frame clones, and not every one. The sample shows 180,000 or so clones, approximately 80% of them seen only once. This sample is part of a study of cytomegalovirus exposure and HLA in healthy donors. General observations from the study: Later analysis demonstrated an association between a missense DCLRE1C variant and TCR beta V- and J-gene trimming. Among CMV-associated TCR beta chains, most appeared HLA-restricted in a later analysis. Per a prior analysis, the majority of TCR beta V segments were productive roughly 90% or roughly 30% of the time. An analysis was carried out at a later point. It showed that HLA-associated TCR beta chains were more clonally expanded than equally common non-associated chains.

V was pared by 5 bases and J by 8 bases, with 15 bases between. The germline V gene has CDR1 MNHEY and CDR2 SVGAGI. The CDR3 has 14 amino acids. The receptor was isolated from a woman aged 45 to 65 in good health and CMV-seropositive. The source material was PBMCs. The V gene is TRBV6-5, the J gene TRBJ1-4; weak D call: TRBD1 (5 bases). CDR3 region: CASSEGQGREKLFF. The CDR3 nucleotides read TGTGCCAGCAGTGAAGGGCAGGGTAGGGAAAAACTGTTTTTT.